Listed below are T cell receptor beta chains from one sample, sequenced in a study of blood T cells in healthy people across ages. MiXCR, applied by TCRdb to the 5' RACE reads, yields one record per CDR3 protein. The table shows about 720,000 distinct CDR3 sequences, with about 25% occurring only once. These data were likewise used in another study, on T cells of mothers and their children.

The sequenced sample was blood. The receptors here all came from a boy between 10 and 17 years old in good health. The CDR3 runs from the conserved cysteine through the conserved F or W. A D gene is named only where the DNA matches it firmly. Clone size is not always given. Where it is, it says once, few, many or a class for expanded clones.

clone_size,j_call,d_call,v_call,cdr3_aa,cdr3_nt
few,TRBJ1-3,NA,TRBV12-3/TRBV12-4,CASSLDGTGNTIYF,TGTGCCAGCAGTTTGGACGGAACTGGAAACACCATATATTTT
few,TRBJ2-5,TRBD1,TRBV6-5,CASSYAQGAKTQYF,TGTGCCAGCAGTTATGCCCAGGGGGCGAAGACCCAGTACTTC
NA,TRBJ2-7,TRBD1,TRBV2,CASRATRQGAYEQYF,TGTGCCAGCAGGGCGACTCGACAGGGGGCGTACGAGCAGTACTTC
NA,TRBJ2-7,NA,TRBV4-3,CASSQDQTGPSYEQYF,TGCGCCAGCAGCCAAGATCAGACAGGTCCTAGCTACGAGCAGTACTTC
NA,TRBJ1-1,NA,TRBV20-1,CSATGPGNTEAFF,TGCAGTGCTACGGGGCCTGGGAACACTGAAGCTTTCTTT
NA,TRBJ2-7,NA,TRBV20-1,CSVPMAYEQYF,TGCAGTGTTCCGATGGCCTACGAGCAGTACTTC
NA,TRBJ1-2,TRBD1,TRBV20-1,CSASRQGRDGYTF,TGCAGTGCCTCCAGACAGGGGCGAGATGGCTACACCTTC
NA,TRBJ2-6,NA,TRBV9,CASLGGSGANVLTF,TGTGCCAGCCTAGGGGGCTCTGGGGCCAACGTCCTGACTTTC
few,TRBJ2-3,TRBD2,TRBV20-1,CSAPTIDLSGRRMSTDTQYF,TGCAGTGCTCCAACAATCGACCTCAGCGGGAGGCGTATGAGCACAGATACGCAGTATTTT
NA,TRBJ1-4,NA,TRBV6-2/TRBV6-3,CASSIPDKSEKLFF,TGTGCCAGCAGTATCCCGGACAAGTCCGAAAAACTGTTTTTT
NA,TRBJ2-7,NA,TRBV5-6,CASSLLSGAVVHEQYF,TGTGCCAGCAGCTTGTTGTCTGGGGCAGTAGTCCACGAGCAGTACTTC
once,TRBJ1-2,TRBD1,TRBV27,CATSDRAFNYGYTF,TGTGCCACTTCAGACAGGGCCTTTAACTATGGCTACACCTTC
few,TRBJ1-2,NA,TRBV29-1,CSVRDNPSYGYTF,TGCAGCGTCCGGGACAATCCTAGCTATGGCTACACCTTC
NA,TRBJ2-1,TRBD2,TRBV20-1,CSARDLARASGGAYEQFF,TGCAGTGCTAGAGATCTTGCTCGGGCTAGCGGGGGGGCATATGAGCAGTTCTTC
many,TRBJ1-1,TRBD1,TRBV29-1,CSVARTGGVGTEAFF,TGCAGCGTTGCCCGGACAGGGGGCGTGGGGACTGAAGCTTTCTTT
NA,TRBJ1-5,TRBD1,TRBV30,CAWSYRTGGPQPQHF,TGTGCCTGGAGTTATCGGACAGGGGGCCCTCAGCCCCAGCATTTT
few,TRBJ2-7,TRBD2,TRBV7-2,CASSRPSGASYEQYF,TGTGCCAGCAGCCGACCAAGCGGGGCCTCCTACGAGCAGTACTTC
NA,TRBJ1-5,NA,TRBV7-2,CASSNTRTNQPQHF,TGTGCCAGCAGCAATACCAGGACCAACCAGCCCCAGCATTTT
NA,TRBJ2-5,TRBD2,TRBV5-1,CASSFYGLAGVGKTQYF,TGCGCCAGCAGCTTTTACGGACTAGCGGGAGTTGGAAAGACCCAGTACTTC
few,TRBJ1-1,NA,TRBV29-1,CSAFDTEAFF,TGCAGCGCGTTTGACACTGAAGCTTTCTTT
NA,TRBJ2-1,TRBD1,TRBV7-3,CASSLRPGTGAFNEQFF,TGTGCCAGCAGCTTAAGGCCCGGGACAGGGGCTTTCAATGAGCAGTTCTTC
NA,TRBJ1-2,NA,TRBV24-1,CATSVSGYGYTF,TGTGCCACCAGTGTAAGCGGCTATGGCTACACCTTC
once,TRBJ1-1,NA,TRBV7-3,CASSLMPGPNTEAFF,TGTGCCAGCAGCTTAATGCCCGGCCCGAACACTGAAGCTTTCTTT
NA,TRBJ2-1,NA,TRBV5-4,CASSDRRGINEQFF,TGTGCCAGCAGCGATCGGAGGGGTATCAATGAGCAGTTCTTC
NA,TRBJ2-7,NA,TRBV21-1,CASSKGRDYSYEQYF,TGTGCCAGCAGCAAAGGACGGGACTACTCCTACGAGCAGTACTTC
NA,TRBJ2-3,TRBD2,TRBV7-2,CASSLWTSADTQYF,TGTGCCAGCAGCCTATGGACTAGCGCAGATACGCAGTATTTT
NA,TRBJ2-1,TRBD2,TRBV11-3,CASSSRSLADHNEQFF,TGTGCCAGCAGCTCGAGGTCTCTAGCGGACCACAATGAGCAGTTCTTC
few,TRBJ2-1,NA,TRBV9,CASSVGGGPSNEQFF,TGTGCCAGCAGCGTAGGGGGGGGGCCGAGCAATGAGCAGTTCTTC
few,TRBJ2-7,TRBD1,TRBV20-1,CSAATGESYEQYF,TGCAGTGCTGCAACAGGGGAATCCTACGAGCAGTACTTC
NA,TRBJ2-1,NA,TRBV5-1,CASSRGKDEQFF,TGCGCCAGCAGTAGAGGGAAGGATGAGCAGTTCTTC
NA,TRBJ1-1,NA,TRBV19,CASSLLTGFTEAFF,TGTGCCAGTAGCCTCTTAACAGGGTTTACTGAAGCTTTCTTT
few,TRBJ1-4,TRBD1,TRBV28,CASSLPGTGTEKLFF,TGTGCCAGCAGTCTACCCGGGACAGGGACTGAAAAACTGTTTTTT
few,TRBJ1-2,NA,TRBV25-1,CASSELADYGYTF,TGTGCCAGCAGTGAATTGGCGGACTATGGCTACACCTTC
many,TRBJ2-4,TRBD1,TRBV7-9,CASSTQGQGVSKNIQYF,TGTGCCAGCAGCACCCAGGGACAGGGAGTATCCAAAAACATTCAGTACTTC
few,TRBJ2-2,NA,TRBV27,CASSLTGRQNTGELFF,TGTGCCAGCAGTTTAACGGGAAGGCAGAACACCGGGGAGCTGTTTTTT
many,TRBJ2-7,NA,TRBV4-1,CASSQGSGYEQYF,TGTGCCAGCAGTCAAGGATCAGGCTACGAGCAGTACTTC
NA,TRBJ2-7,NA,TRBV5-1,CASSSAGVNEQYF,TGCGCCAGCAGCTCGGCAGGGGTGAACGAGCAGTACTTC
few,TRBJ2-3,TRBD2,TRBV29-1,CSVPMWGGSTDTQYF,TGCAGCGTTCCGATGTGGGGGGGGAGCACAGATACGCAGTATTTT
NA,TRBJ2-1,NA,TRBV3-1,CASSHPPSGQFF,TGTGCCAGCAGCCATCCCCCCTCTGGGCAGTTCTTC
NA,TRBJ1-5,TRBD1,TRBV12-3/TRBV12-4,CASRINRGPSNQPQHF,TGTGCCAGCAGAATAAACAGGGGGCCGAGCAATCAGCCCCAGCATTTT
NA,TRBJ1-2,NA,TRBV7-9,CASSQTYREPSYGYTF,TGTGCCAGCAGCCAAACCTACAGGGAACCTAGCTATGGCTACACCTTC